This T cell receptor (beta chain) was obtained from a study of human T cells and chemical hapten exposure. J gave up 0 bases and V 2 bases, and 3 bases lay outside the gene matches. The CDR3 runs to 15 residues. CDR1 is SGDLS, CDR2 YYNGEE, per germline. Specified time point: healthy volunteer bleed at 2 weeks. The authors extracted total RNA from unfractionated whole blood. Within the library, unique molecular identifiers were attached to each individual cDNA molecule. Original handling: Sample-level TCR yields exhibited a median of approximately 96,000, with a range of roughly 23,224 to 750,000. TCRdb redid the calling of the RACE reads with MiXCR, one entry per CDR3 protein. In this record, the V and J calls reflect TCRdb's handling and not the investigators' own analysis. In the table there are about 31,000 distinct CDR3 sequences, 7.4% of which are singletons. This clonotype has a count of ten or more.

This TCR was sampled from a human donor in good health. Some clones in this sample may be carry-over from other donors' samples. The chain combines TRBV9 with TRBJ1-1; 8 bases line up with TRBD1. The sequenced material came from whole blood. The CDR3 nucleotides read TGTGCCAGCAGCGTCGGACAGGGCTTGAACACTGAAGCTTTCTTT. Translating it yields CASSVGQGLNTEAFF.